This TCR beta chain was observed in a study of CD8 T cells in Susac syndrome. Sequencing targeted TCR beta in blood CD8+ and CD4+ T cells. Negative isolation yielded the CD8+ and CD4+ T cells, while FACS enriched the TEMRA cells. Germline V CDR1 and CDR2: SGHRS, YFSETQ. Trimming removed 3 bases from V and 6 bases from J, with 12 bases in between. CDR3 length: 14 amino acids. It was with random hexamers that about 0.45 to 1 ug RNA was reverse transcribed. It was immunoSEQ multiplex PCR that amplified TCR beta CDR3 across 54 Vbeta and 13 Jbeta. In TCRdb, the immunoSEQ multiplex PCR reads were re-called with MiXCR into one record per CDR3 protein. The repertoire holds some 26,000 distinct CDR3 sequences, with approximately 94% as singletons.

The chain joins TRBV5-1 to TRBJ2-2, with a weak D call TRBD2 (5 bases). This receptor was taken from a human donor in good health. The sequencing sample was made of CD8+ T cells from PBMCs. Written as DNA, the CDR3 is TGCGCCAGCAGCTCCCAGAGGGTAGCCGGGGAGCTGTTTTTT. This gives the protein CASSSQRVAGELFF.